Only a few counts were recorded for the clone carrying this T cell receptor (beta chain). These data originate in a study of blood T cells in healthy people across ages. A J-beta primer mix and a sample-barcoded 5' primer were used in a second PCR of roughly 7 to 12 cycles. MiXCR, applied by TCRdb to the 5' RACE reads, yields one record per CDR3 protein. The top ten clones hold about 11% of a sample with about 1.6 million distinct CDR3 sequences, about 35% of them seen once. With 5 bases clipped from V and 4 bases from J, the junction kept 14 bases outside the gene matches. Germline CDR1 is DFQATT and CDR2 is SNEGSKA (reference sequence). The CDR3 is made up of 16 amino acids.

The V gene is TRBV20-1, the J gene TRBJ2-5, with 9 nucleotides matching TRBD2. Sequencing was performed on blood. The TCR originated in a woman aged 30 to 39 in good health. The DNA for the CDR3 is TGCAGTGCTTCATGGGTCGAGCGGGAGGACAGAGAGACCCAGTACTTC. This codes for CSASWVEREDRETQYF.